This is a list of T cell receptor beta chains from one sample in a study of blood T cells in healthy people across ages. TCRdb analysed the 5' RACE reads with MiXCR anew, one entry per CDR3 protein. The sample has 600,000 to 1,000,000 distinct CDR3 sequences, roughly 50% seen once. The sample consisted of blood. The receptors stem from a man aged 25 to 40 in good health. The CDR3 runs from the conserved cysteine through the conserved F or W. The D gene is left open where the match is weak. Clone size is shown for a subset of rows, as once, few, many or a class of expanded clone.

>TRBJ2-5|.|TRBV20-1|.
CSAGRFGEYQETQYF
TGCAGTGCTGGTCGTTTTGGGGAGTACCAAGAGACCCAGTACTTC
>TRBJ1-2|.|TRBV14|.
CASSQVQGHGYTF
TGTGCCAGCAGCCAAGTTCAGGGGCATGGCTACACCTTC
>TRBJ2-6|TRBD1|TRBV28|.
CASSLGQDIFLTF
TGTGCCAGCAGTTTGGGACAGGACATTTTCCTGACTTTC
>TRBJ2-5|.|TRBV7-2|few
CASSLALWVGQETQYF
TGTGCCAGCAGCTTAGCACTCTGGGTGGGCCAAGAGACCCAGTACTTC
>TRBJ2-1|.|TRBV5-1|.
CASSLAWGSYEQFF
TGCGCCAGCAGCTTGGCCTGGGGGAGCTATGAGCAGTTCTTC
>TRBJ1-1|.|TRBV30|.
CAWSWPRGSFDTEAFF
TGTGCCTGGAGTTGGCCCCGGGGCTCTTTTGACACTGAAGCTTTCTTT
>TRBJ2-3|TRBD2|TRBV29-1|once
CSVERTSGGTDTQYF
TGCAGCGTAGAAAGGACTAGCGGGGGCACAGATACGCAGTATTTT
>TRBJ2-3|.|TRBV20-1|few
CSARLASIGTDTQYF
TGCAGTGCTAGACTAGCGTCGATAGGCACAGATACGCAGTATTTT
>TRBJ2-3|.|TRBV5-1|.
CASSSYGTDTQYF
TGCGCCAGCAGCTCGTACGGCACAGATACGCAGTATTTT
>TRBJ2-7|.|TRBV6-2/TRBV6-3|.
CASSSTVHSYEQYF
TGTGCCAGCAGTTCGACAGTACATTCCTACGAGCAGTACTTC
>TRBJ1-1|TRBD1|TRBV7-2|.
CASSLDRGQGAAFF
TGTGCCAGCAGCTTAGACAGGGGACAGGGGGCAGCTTTCTTT
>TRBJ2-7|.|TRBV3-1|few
CASSQVGGALAYEQYF
TGTGCCAGCAGCCAAGTCGGCGGGGCACTCGCCTACGAGCAGTACTTC
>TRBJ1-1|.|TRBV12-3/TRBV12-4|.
CASSFFGGEAFF
TGTGCCAGCAGTTTCTTCGGGGGTGAAGCTTTCTTT
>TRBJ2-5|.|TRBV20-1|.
CSARRRRWALTTSRDGVNEQYF
TGCAGTGCTCGGAGGAGGAGATGGGCACTGACTACCTCACGGGACGGCGTCAATGAGCAGTACTTC
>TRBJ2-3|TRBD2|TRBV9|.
CASSVGTTVMDTQYF
TGTGCCAGCAGCGTCGGGACTACCGTTATGGATACGCAGTATTTT
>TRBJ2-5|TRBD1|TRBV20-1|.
CSAIEPGQGFGQYF
TGCAGTGCCATTGAACCGGGACAGGGTTTTGGGCAGTACTTC
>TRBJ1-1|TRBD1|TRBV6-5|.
CASSYPTGGITEAFF
TGTGCCAGCAGTTACCCGACAGGGGGGATCACTGAAGCTTTCTTT
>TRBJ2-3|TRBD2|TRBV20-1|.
CSARVPLYGPTSGNSDTQYF
TGCAGTGCTAGAGTACCCCTCTATGGACCGACTAGCGGGAACTCGGATACGCAGTATTTT
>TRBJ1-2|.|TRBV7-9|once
CTSTETTGFSYGYTF
TGTACCAGCACCGAAACAACAGGGTTTTCTTATGGCTACACCTTC
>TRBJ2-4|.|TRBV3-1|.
CASSQAEGGQYF
TGTGCCAGCAGCCAAGCCGAGGGGGGACAGTACTTC
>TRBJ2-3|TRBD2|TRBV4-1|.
CASSQDPPLAGGRQGQGTQYF
TGCGCCAGCAGCCAAGATCCCCCTCTAGCGGGAGGGCGCCAAGGGCAGGGTACGCAGTATTTT
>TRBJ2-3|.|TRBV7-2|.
CASSLRDIDTQYF
TGTGCCAGCAGCTTAAGGGATATAGATACGCAGTATTTT